This passage covers 28 T cell receptor beta chains from one sample sequenced in a study of CD8 T cells in ankylosing spondylitis. Overall study findings and caveats: Made up of about eight highly homologous variants, a TCR beta motif appeared characteristic of ankylosing spondylitis blood.

Each CDR3 protein is one row after TCRdb ran MiXCR on the 5' RACE reads. The sample shows fewer than 550,000 distinct CDR3 sequences, less than 6% of them seen only once. These TCRs are of unknown antigen specificity. Sequencing was performed on blood, either unsorted or a sorted T cell fraction (not recorded which). All receptors derive from a male donor with ankylosing spondylitis.

This clonotype has ten or more counts. The V gene is TRBV7-6, the J gene TRBJ2-7, with 8 nucleotides matching TRBD1. Losses at the gene ends were 1 base for V and 3 bases for J; bases not matched to a gene: 2. The CDR3 totals 14 residues. Germline values: CDR1 SGHVS, CDR2 FNYEAQ. This chain's CDR3 is CASSLVQGDYEQYF. Here the CDR3 DNA reads TGTGCCAGCAGCTTAGTACAGGGGGACTACGAGCAGTACTTC.

This clonotype was observed many times. The V call is TRBV15, the J call TRBJ1-2; weak D call: TRBD1 (6 bases). Germline loops: CDR1 LNHNV, CDR2 YYDKDF (reference sequence). This CDR3 is 16 amino acids long. The V gene lost 0 bases and the J gene lost 4 bases, with 15 bases spanning the gap. The CDR3 loop reads CATSRDWGGAIYGYTF. The DNA of the CDR3 is TGTGCCACCAGCAGAGATTGGGGGGGCGCGATCTATGGCTACACCTTC.

This clonotype came up many times. The chain recombines TRBV18 with TRBJ2-1; D is ambiguous. This CDR3 spans 11 amino acids. From germline, CDR1 is KGHSH and CDR2 LQKENI. Deletions cut 3 bases from V and 8 bases from J, with 5 bases between. CDR3 DNA sequence: TGTGCCAGCTCACCGGCGCATGAGCAGTTCTTC. Its translation is CASSPAHEQFF.

In its sample, this clonotype was seen many times. The chain has TRBV20-1 and TRBJ1-2, with a tentative D call TRBD1 (5 bases). CDR1 is DFQATT and CDR2 is SNEGSKA in the germline V gene (reference sequence). This CDR3 contains 13 residues. V dropped 3 bases and J dropped 8 bases, with 16 bases sitting between them. This CDR3 is CSARGRRSIGYTF. For the CDR3, the DNA is TGCAGTGCTAGGGGGCGCCGTTCGATCGGCTACACCTTC.

This clonotype was observed many times. The CDR3 DNA follows: TGCAGTGCCCGGACAGCTAGCACAGATACGCAGTATTTT. It specifies CSARTASTDTQYF. The genes are TRBV20-1 and TRBJ2-3, with D perhaps TRBD1 (6 bases). The V end lost 6 bases, the J end lost 0 bases, and 10 bases lay between the germline ends. The CDR3 is 13 amino acids. Germline assignment: CDR1 DFQATT and CDR2 SNEGSKA (reference sequence).

V usage is TRBV5-1 and J usage is TRBJ2-3, with TRBD2 matching over 8 bases. The V and J ends lost 4 bases and 3 bases, in that order; junction bases with no gene match: 4. The CDR3 consists of 14 residues. CDR1 and CDR2 from the germline V gene are SGHRS and YFSETQ. CDR3 DNA: TGCGCCAGCAGCAAGCGGGGGCCGACAGATACGCAGTATTTT. It encodes CASSKRGPTDTQYF.

This clonotype has at least ten counts. The genes are TRBV5-6 and TRBJ2-7, with D unresolved. CDR3 length: 12 residues. V was trimmed by 1 base and J by 5 bases, leaving 7 bases between them. The germline gives CDR1 SGHDT, CDR2 YYEEEE. The CDR3 here is CASSLTIHEQYF. The CDR3 region has the DNA TGTGCCAGCAGCTTGACTATCCACGAGCAGTACTTC.

This clonotype was seen ten or more times. V usage is TRBV18 and J usage is TRBJ1-6; no reliable D call. Germline assignment: CDR1 KGHSH and CDR2 LQKENI. Trimming removed 6 bases from V and 0 bases from J, with 18 bases in between. The CDR3 has 18 amino acids. The CDR3 bases are TGTGCCAGCTCGCCGACCGACTCCTACAGCTCCTATAATTCACCCCTCCACTTT. It codes for CASSPTDSYSSYNSPLHF. The full variable domain, its missing parts supplied by reference TRBV18 and TRBJ1-6, is NAGVMQNPRHLVRRRGQEARLRCSPMKGHSHVYWYRQLPEEGLKFMVYLQKENIIDESGMPKERFSAEFPKEGPSILRIQQVVRGDSAAYFCASSPTDSYSSYNSPLHFGNGTRLTVT.

This clonotype was picked up many times. J is TRBJ2-7 and V is TRBV7-9; 8 bases are a match to TRBD1. V dropped 2 bases and J dropped 1; count of bases not matched to a gene: 4. CDR3 size: 15 residues. Germline V gene data show CDR1 as SEHNR and CDR2 as FQNEAQ (reference sequence). The CDR3 DNA follows: TGTGCCAGCAGCTTATTCAGGGGGCTTTCCTACGAGCAGTACTTC. This translates into CASSLFRGLSYEQYF. The whole variable domain, remainder taken from reference TRBV7-9 and TRBJ2-7, is DTGVSQNPRHKITKRGQNVTFRCDPISEHNRLYWYRQTLGQGPEFLTYFQNEAQLEKSRLLSDRFSAERPKGSFSTLEIQRTEQGDSAMYLCASSLFRGLSYEQYFGPGTRLTVT.

This clonotype has at least ten counts. The chain has TRBV7-9 and TRBJ1-1; weak D call: TRBD1 (6 bases). There are 15 residues in the CDR3. Trimming removed 1 base from V and 7 bases from J, with 16 bases in between. Looked up from germline, CDR1 is SEHNR and CDR2 is FQNEAQ (reference sequence). The CDR3 DNA is TGTGCCAGCAGCTTAGTGTCAGGGGAAGTCGGTGAAGCTTTCTTT. Translating gives CASSLVSGEVGEAFF.

This clonotype was counted ten times or more. The chain couples TRBV11-2 to TRBJ1-1, with D possibly being TRBD1 (5 bases). Germline V lookup: CDR1 SGHAT, CDR2 FQNNGV. This CDR3 region has 17 residues. V was clipped by 5 bases and J by 1 base, with 20 bases between them. CDR3 DNA sequence: TGTGCCAGCAGCCCTCCGGGCGGGGGAGTAGGGAACACTGAAGCTTTCTTT. It codes for CASSPPGGGVGNTEAFF.

This clonotype showed up many times. The chain links TRBV29-1 to TRBJ2-7; tentative D call: TRBD2 (6 bases). CDR3 length: 14 residues. Germline loops: CDR1 SQVTM, CDR2 ANQGSEA. With 6 bases removed from V and 0 bases from J, the gap between germline ends came to 15 bases. For the CDR3, the DNA is TGCAGCGTCCGGTGGGGGGTAATCTCCTACGAGCAGTACTTC. It is translated as CSVRWGVISYEQYF.

Ten or more counts support this clonotype. The chain combines TRBV28 with TRBJ1-1; 10 nucleotides align to TRBD1. The junction had 10 bases not matched to a gene; V was cut back by 5 bases and J by 7 bases. Germline V gene data show CDR1 as MDHEN and CDR2 as SYDVKM. There are 15 residues in the CDR3. CDR3 nucleotides: TGTGCCAGCAGTCAACCGGACAGGGGGAACGTTGAAGCTTTCTTT. It encodes CASSQPDRGNVEAFF. The whole variable domain, filled in from reference TRBV28 and TRBJ1-1, reads DVKVTQSSRYLVKRTGEKVFLECVQDMDHENMFWYRQDPGLGLRLIYFSYDVKMKEKGDIPEGYSVSREKKERFSLILESASTNQTSMYLCASSQPDRGNVEAFFGQGTRLTVV.

This clonotype was counted many times. The chain recombines TRBV9 with TRBJ2-2; TRBD2 matches at 8 bases. Germline-derived CDR1 and CDR2 are SGDLS and YYNGEE. The CDR3 loop spans 19 amino acids. V lost 0 bases and J lost 5; bases outside the gene matches: 15. DNA of the CDR3: TGTGCCAGCAGCGTAGTCACGGGCGGGGGGCCCTATCGGACCGGGGAGCTGTTTTTT. Its protein product is CASSVVTGGGPYRTGELFF.

This clonotype occurred many times. V gene TRBV7-3 combines with J gene TRBJ2-3; D ambiguous. The CDR3 length is 13 residues. Germline-derived CDR1 and CDR2 are SGHTA and FQGTGA. V was pared by 1 base and J by 4 bases, with 6 bases between. The CDR3 DNA sequence: TGTGCCAGCAGCTTAAGTGACTCAGATACGCAGTATTTT. Amino acids: CASSLSDSDTQYF.

Points on this clonotype: A much larger clonotype is one base distant, so this may be a read error. V gene TRBV27 combines with J gene TRBJ2-1; D gene ambiguous. CDR1 is MNHEY, CDR2 SMNVEV, per germline (reference sequence). The CDR3 sequence is 14 residues long. CDR3 nucleotide sequence: TGTGTCAGCAGTTTAAACTACCCCTCGAATGAGCAGTTCTTC. Translated: CVSSLNYPSNEQFF.

V is TRBV3-1 and J is TRBJ1-4; the D gene is possibly TRBD1 (5 bases). This CDR3 region has 17 residues. V dropped 11 bases and J dropped 6 bases, with 28 bases sitting between them. Germline CDR1 and CDR2: LGHDT and YNNKEL (reference sequence). CDR3 bases: TGTGCCTCCAGCCAAGAGGGGCCTTGGACACGTGATGAAAAACTGTTTTTT. Amino acid sequence: CASSQEGPWTRDEKLFF.

Many counts were recorded for this clonotype. The rearrangement links TRBV7-8 to TRBJ1-2; D is uncertain. The CDR3 is 15 residues long. V gave up 3 bases and J gave up 2 bases, with 13 bases separating them. Germline V gives CDR1 SGHVS, CDR2 FQNEAQ. This chain's CDR3 is CASSFSVHLNYGYTF. The CDR3 nucleotides read TGTGCCAGCAGCTTTTCGGTACACCTCAACTATGGCTACACCTTC.

At least ten counts were recorded for this clonotype. The chain carries TRBV28 and TRBJ2-3; 7 bases map to TRBD1. The CDR3 contains 15 residues. V lost 4 bases and J lost 5; bases outside the gene matches: 9. The germline V gene has CDR1 MDHEN and CDR2 SYDVKM. The CDR3 spells CASSYLTGSEDTQYF. The CDR3 nucleotides read TGTGCCAGCAGTTACCTGACAGGGTCAGAAGATACGCAGTATTTT.

In this sample, this clonotype turned up many times. The rearrangement links TRBV15 to TRBJ2-5; D ambiguous. Between the trimmed V and J ends, which lost 4 bases and 5 bases, there was a span of 14 bases. This CDR3 is built from 14 residues. Per germline, CDR1 LNHNV and CDR2 YYDKDF (reference sequence). The CDR3 reads CATSKTRVWETQYF. DNA for the CDR3: TGTGCCACCAGCAAGACACGGGTTTGGGAGACCCAGTACTTC.

A few counts support this clonotype. The rearrangement uses TRBV6-1 and TRBJ1-5; D gene ambiguous. The length of the CDR3 is 16 residues. With 5 bases removed from V and 3 bases from J, the gap between germline ends came to 17 bases. Germline lookup yields CDR1 MNHNS and CDR2 SASEGT. The CDR3 spells CASSPFRRISNQPQHF. In DNA form, the CDR3 reads TGTGCCAGCAGTCCTTTTCGACGGATATCCAATCAGCCCCAGCATTTT.

This clonotype occurred many times. The genes are TRBV6-5 and TRBJ1-5; no definite D call. There are 14 residues in the CDR3. The germline V gene has CDR1 MNHEY and CDR2 SVGAGI. V lost 0 bases and J lost 7, with 10 bases in between. This CDR3 is CASSYSQLRQPQHF. DNA for the CDR3: TGTGCCAGCAGTTACTCGCAGTTAAGACAGCCCCAGCATTTT.

This clonotype came up a few times. CDR3 residues: CATSQANYGYTF. The CDR3 region has the DNA TGTGCCACCAGCCAGGCTAACTATGGCTACACCTTC. The chain recombines TRBV15 with TRBJ1-2, with D uncertain. Germline CDR1 LNHNV, CDR2 YYDKDF (reference sequence). The CDR3 loop spans 12 amino acids. V dropped 5 bases and J dropped 0 bases, with 4 bases sitting between them.

The V call is TRBV6-1, the J call TRBJ2-5; 12 nucleotides align to TRBD2. Trimming at V came to 5 bases and at J to 5 bases, leaving 6 bases not matched to a gene. Germline V gene data show CDR1 as MNHNS and CDR2 as SASEGT. CDR3 length equals 15 residues. CDR3 amino acids: CASSRLAGAHETQYF. Here the CDR3 DNA reads TGTGCCAGCAGTCGACTAGCGGGAGCCCACGAGACCCAGTACTTC.

This clonotype was recorded a few times. The CDR3 DNA sequence: TGCGCCAGCAGCTCCGACAGTGCCTCCTACAATGAGCAGTTCTTC. It yields the protein CASSSDSASYNEQFF. This chain uses TRBV5-1 with TRBJ2-1; D perhaps matches TRBD1 (5 bases). CDR1 SGHRS and CDR2 YFSETQ come from the germline V gene. CDR3 size: 15 residues. Trimming removed 3 bases from V and 0 bases from J, with 10 bases in between. The full variable domain, rest sourced from reference TRBV5-1 and TRBJ2-1, is KAGVTQTPRYLIKTRGQQVTLSCSPISGHRSVSWYQQTPGQGLQFLFEYFSETQRNKGNFPGRFSGRQFSNSRSEMNVSTLELGDSALYLCASSSDSASYNEQFFGPGTRLTVL.

This clonotype was observed a few times. The rearrangement links TRBV29-1 to TRBJ2-7; 7 bases agree with TRBD2. Germline lookup yields CDR1 SQVTM and CDR2 ANQGSEA. This CDR3 is built from 13 residues. V was clipped by 6 bases and J by 0 bases; unmatched bases: 5. Here the CDR3 DNA reads TGCAGCGTGTGGGAGGGAGCCTCCTACGAGCAGTACTTC. It is translated as CSVWEGASYEQYF.

This clonotype was counted only a few times. The chain joins TRBV5-1 to TRBJ2-7; the D is unclear. Deletions cut 5 bases from V and 5 bases from J, with 11 bases between. Germline lookup yields CDR1 SGHRS and CDR2 YFSETQ. The CDR3 is 12 amino acids. This chain's CDR3 is CASRGRPNEQYF. The CDR3 DNA sequence: TGCGCCAGCAGGGGTAGACCAAACGAGCAGTACTTC.

This clonotype was counted at least ten times. This rearrangement joins TRBV20-1 to TRBJ2-1; 10 positions match TRBD2. Trimming took 2 bases from V and 4 from J; bases not matched to a gene: 2. Germline loops: CDR1 DFQATT, CDR2 SNEGSKA (reference sequence). This CDR3 comprises 14 residues. CDR3: CSARRTSGYNEQFF. DNA of the CDR3: TGCAGTGCTAGACGGACTAGCGGATACAATGAGCAGTTCTTC.